The next 11 T cell receptor beta chains were all read from a single sample in a study of response to subunit inactivated influenza vaccine. TCRdb processed the RT-PCR reads anew with MiXCR; each CDR3 protein has one entry. The sample lists 500,000 to 600,000 distinct CDR3 sequences, approximately 7.6% seen once, with under 15% in the top ten. Sequencing used PBMCs from blood, obtained roughly 24 months after vaccination. The receptors were gathered from a man aged 50 to 69 who received an inactivated influenza vaccine.

This chain uses TRBV7-2 with TRBJ2-7; 13 bases are shared with TRBD2. The J segment lost 11 bases and the V segment lost 1 base, leaving 8 bases of the junction unmatched. Germline assignment: CDR1 SGHTA and CDR2 FQGNSA. The CDR3 has 15 amino acids. The CDR3, as DNA: TGTGCCAGCAGCTTAGGGACTAGCGGGAGTGTTAGGGAGTACTTC. This gives the protein CASSLGTSGSVREYF.

There are many counts of this clonotype. The chain employs TRBV4-3 and TRBJ2-6; D uncertain. This CDR3 has 16 residues. V shed 0 bases and J shed 2 bases, with 8 bases lying between them. Germline V CDR1 and CDR2: LGHNA, YSLEER. For the CDR3, the DNA is TGCGCCAGCAGCCAAGAACTCACAGCTGGGGCCAACGTCCTGACTTTC. Residues: CASSQELTAGANVLTF.

This clonotype was observed a few times. This sequence joins TRBV7-3 and TRBJ2-1; 12 bases map to TRBD2. Germline trimming cut 5 bases from V and 9 bases from J; bases unmatched to any gene: 8. This CDR3 region has 15 residues. From germline, CDR1 is SGHTA and CDR2 FQGTGA. The CDR3 sequence is CASSPLAGGPGEQFF. The CDR3 DNA reads as TGTGCCAGCAGCCCTCTAGCGGGAGGGCCTGGTGAGCAGTTCTTC. Full variable domain (missing parts from reference TRBV7-3 and TRBJ2-1): GAGVSQTPSNKVTEKGKYVELRCDPISGHTALYWYRQSLGQGPEFLIYFQGTGAADDSGLPNDRFFAVRPEGSVSTLKIQRTERGDSAVYLCASSPLAGGPGEQFFGPGTRLTVL.

V usage is TRBV3-1 and J usage is TRBJ1-1; D gene ambiguous. There are 16 residues in the CDR3. CDR1 is LGHDT and CDR2 is YNNKEL in the germline V gene (reference sequence). V lost 6 bases, J lost 0 bases, and 17 bases lay in between. DNA of the CDR3: TGTGCCAGCAGGAACGAGGGCAAGGAATTGAACACTGAAGCTTTCTTT. Its translation is CASRNEGKELNTEAFF.

This chain uses TRBV20-1 with TRBJ2-5; TRBD2 agrees at 12 bases. The CDR3 extends over 16 amino acids. CDR1 and CDR2 from the germline V gene are DFQATT and SNEGSKA (reference sequence). After removal of 4 bases from V and 7 bases from J, the junction contained 13 bases not matched to a gene. CDR3 DNA sequence: TGCAGTGCTACCCGACTAGCGGGAGAGGTCTTTGGGACCCAGTACTTC. Its protein product is CSATRLAGEVFGTQYF.

The chain recombines TRBV12-3 or TRBV12-4 with TRBJ1-5; D gene uncertain. Trimming removed 5 bases at V and 4 bases at J, with 9 bases between. The CDR3 extends over 13 amino acids. The CDR3 nucleotides are TGTGCCAGCAGTCCGTATCATAATCAGCCCCAGCATTTT. Translation: CASSPYHNQPQHF.

The J gene is TRBJ2-2, the V gene TRBV15; D gene unclear. The CDR3 consists of 14 residues. Germline CDR1 is LNHNV and CDR2 is YYDKDF (reference sequence). The ends were cut back, 5 bases at V and 5 bases at J, with 12 bases in the middle. CDR3 bases: TGTGCCACCAGCGAGAGATTAGGAACCGGGGAGCTGTTTTTT. Protein product: CATSERLGTGELFF.

This clonotype was observed a handful of times. The chain employs TRBV6-1 and TRBJ2-3; 12 bases are shared with TRBD2. Germline lookup yields CDR1 MNHNS and CDR2 SASEGT. The CDR3 totals 14 residues. With V trimmed by 8 bases and J by 3 bases, 3 bases remained unmatched. CDR3 sequence reads: CASGTSGRTDTQYF. CDR3 nucleotide sequence: TGTGCCAGCGGAACTAGCGGGAGGACAGATACGCAGTATTTT.

This clonotype occurred many times. The chain carries TRBV5-1 and TRBJ1-4; D possibly corresponds to TRBD1 (6 bases). Germline CDR1 reads SGHRS; CDR2 reads YFSETQ. The CDR3 extends over 15 amino acids. Between the trimmed V and J ends, which lost 1 base and 5 bases, there was a span of 12 bases. CDR3 region: CASSLSAQGNEKLFF. DNA for the CDR3: TGCGCCAGCAGCTTGAGTGCCCAGGGGAATGAAAAACTGTTTTTT.

This clonotype has only a few counts. V gene TRBV20-1 combines with J gene TRBJ2-5; 9 bases match TRBD2. Germline V gene data show CDR1 as DFQATT and CDR2 as SNEGSKA (reference sequence). V shed 3 bases, J shed 5 bases, and the junction held 10 bases outside the gene matches. This CDR3 has 15 amino acids. The CDR3 sequence: CSASLMREGPETQYF. In nucleotides, the CDR3 is TGCAGTGCTAGCCTCATGCGGGAGGGCCCTGAGACCCAGTACTTC.

This clonotype was observed many times. The J gene is TRBJ1-1, the V gene TRBV20-1; D is perhaps TRBD1 (6 bases). Trimming cost V 1 base and J 0 bases, with 6 bases left between them. This CDR3 region has 13 residues. Germline V gives CDR1 DFQATT, CDR2 SNEGSKA (reference sequence). In DNA, the CDR3 is TGCAGTGCTAGAGCAGGGGTGAACACTGAAGCTTTCTTT. Translated: CSARAGVNTEAFF.